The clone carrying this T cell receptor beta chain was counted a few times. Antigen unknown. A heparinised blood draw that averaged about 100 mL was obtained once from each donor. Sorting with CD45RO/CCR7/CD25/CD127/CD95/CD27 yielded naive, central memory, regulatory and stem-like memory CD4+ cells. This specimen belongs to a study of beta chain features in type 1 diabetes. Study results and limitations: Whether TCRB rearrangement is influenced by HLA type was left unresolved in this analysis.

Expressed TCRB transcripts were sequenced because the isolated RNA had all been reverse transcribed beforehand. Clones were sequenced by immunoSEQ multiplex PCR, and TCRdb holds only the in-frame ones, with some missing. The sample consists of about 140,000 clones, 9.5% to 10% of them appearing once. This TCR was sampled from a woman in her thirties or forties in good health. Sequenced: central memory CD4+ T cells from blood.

The CDR3 sequence: CASSLRLASRETQYF. For the CDR3, the DNA is TGCGCCAGCAGCTTGAGGCTAGCGTCACGAGAGACCCAGTACTTC. The chain carries TRBV5-1 and TRBJ2-5, with D possibly being TRBD2 (6 bases). The CDR3 spans 15 residues. Germline loops: CDR1 SGHRS, CDR2 YFSETQ. V was pared by 1 base and J by 4 bases, with 14 bases between.